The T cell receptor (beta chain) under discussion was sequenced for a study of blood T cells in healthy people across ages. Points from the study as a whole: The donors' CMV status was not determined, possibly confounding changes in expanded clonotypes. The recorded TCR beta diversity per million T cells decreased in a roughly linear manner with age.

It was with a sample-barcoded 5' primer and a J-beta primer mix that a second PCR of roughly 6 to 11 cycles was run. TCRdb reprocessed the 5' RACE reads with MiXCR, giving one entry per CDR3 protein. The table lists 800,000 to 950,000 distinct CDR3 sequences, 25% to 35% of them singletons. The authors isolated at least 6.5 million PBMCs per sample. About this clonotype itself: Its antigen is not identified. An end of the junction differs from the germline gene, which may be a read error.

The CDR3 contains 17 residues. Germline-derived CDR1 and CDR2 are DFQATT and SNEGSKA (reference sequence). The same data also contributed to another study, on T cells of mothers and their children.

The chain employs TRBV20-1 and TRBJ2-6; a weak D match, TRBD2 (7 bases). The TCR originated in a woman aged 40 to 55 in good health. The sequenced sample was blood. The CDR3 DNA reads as TGCGGTGCTAGAATTGGGGGGGCGGATTCTGGGGCCAACGTCCTGACTTTC. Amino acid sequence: CGARIGGADSGANVLTF.